This T cell receptor (beta chain) came from a study of CD4 T cells in relation to SARS-CoV-2 and coronaviruses. The table came from immunoSEQ multiplex PCR; TCRdb's copy has only in-frame clones and leaves some out. This sample has 24,000 or so clones, with more than 65% found just once. As for this clone: Its antigen remains unknown.

CD4+ T cells from unexposed donors were obtained before the COVID-19 pandemic (2011-2018). The cells were cultured for approximately ten days before CD4+ T cells were isolated. Around 2 million PBMCs per well were cultured with 7.5 to 10 IU/ml IL-2. This TCR was sampled from a human donor in good health. The sample taken for sequencing was CD4+ T cells from PBMCs, cultured in vitro.

CDR3 amino acids: CASSLPRGSPQNSNQPQHF. The CDR3 coding sequence is TGTGCCAGCAGCTTACCCAGGGGGTCGCCTCAAAATAGCAATCAGCCCCAGCATTTT. The rearrangement uses TRBV7-8 and TRBJ1-5, with 7 bases fitting TRBD1. This CDR3 region has 19 residues. V lost 2 bases, J lost 0 bases, and 13 bases stayed unmatched. Germline assignment: CDR1 SGHVS and CDR2 FQNEAQ.